This is a list of T cell receptor beta chains from one sample in a study of siplizumab effects on memory and regulatory T cells. The method was immunoSEQ multiplex PCR; TCRdb's version includes in-frame clones alone and lacks a portion of them. The table includes 100,000 or so clones, around 92% detected once. Input material: CD4+ T cells sorted from blood. The receptors come from a human donor in good health. Both conserved end residues are part of each CDR3. The order of the fields is clone size, D gene, V gene, J gene, CDR3 DNA, CDR3 protein. A D gene is named only where the DNA matches it firmly. Part of the rows lack a size; the others show once, few, many or a class for expanded clones.

>.|TRBD1|TRBV10-3|TRBJ1-4
TGTGCCAGGGCGCCGGGACAGGGGCTTGTAAGGTTTAGTGAAAAACTGTTTTTT
CARAPGQGLVRFSEKLFF
>.|TRBD2|TRBV6-1|TRBJ2-3
TGTGCCAGCAGTGAAGCCTATACGACTAGCGGGGGATCAGATACGCAGTATTTT
CASSEAYTTSGGSDTQYF
>.|.|TRBV7-9|TRBJ2-3
TGTGCCAGCAGCTTACCGTACGGGGGAGCAGATACGCAGTATTTT
CASSLPYGGADTQYF
>once|.|TRBV7-9|TRBJ2-7
TGTGCCAGCAGCCCGGCGGGGTCCTACGAGCAGTACTTC
CASSPAGSYEQYF
>.|.|TRBV6-5|TRBJ2-7
TGTGCCAGCACCAACCTTTACGAGCAGTACTTC
CASTNLYEQYF
>few|.|TRBV11-2|TRBJ1-1
TGTGCCAGCAGCTTAGCGGTGAACACTGAAGCTTTCTTT
CASSLAVNTEAFF
>.|TRBD1|TRBV27|TRBJ2-5
TGTGCCAGCAGTTCCATTGGTACGGGACAGTCCCAAGAGACCCAGTACTTC
CASSSIGTGQSQETQYF
>.|.|TRBV7-3|TRBJ1-1
TGTGCCAGCAGCTTCGCCTCTAACACTGAAGCTTTCTTT
CASSFASNTEAFF
>.|.|TRBV2|TRBJ1-6
TGTGCCAGCAGTGAAAACTTCGCAGGTCTTAATTCACCCCTCCACTTT
CASSENFAGLNSPLHF
>.|TRBD2|TRBV15|TRBJ2-3
TGTGCCACCAGCAGAGGGGTAGCGGGGGGACCCACAGATACGCAGTATTTT
CATSRGVAGGPTDTQYF
>.|.|TRBV5-4|TRBJ1-2
TGTGCCAGCAGCTTTTCAGCCCGGAAAGTTTATGGCTACACCTTC
CASSFSARKVYGYTF
>.|TRBD2|TRBV20-1|TRBJ2-5
TGCAGTGCCAACGGGGGGGAGACCCAGTACTTC
CSANGGETQYF
>.|.|TRBV19|TRBJ1-5
TGTGCCAGTCGCTCCCGGGTAGGCGGGAGGCCCCAGCATTTT
CASRSRVGGRPQHF
>.|.|TRBV5-4|TRBJ1-1
TGTGCCAGCAAGCGGGGGAGCGGAGACACTGAAGCTTTCTTT
CASKRGSGDTEAFF
>.|TRBD1|TRBV5-6|TRBJ2-7
TGTGCCAGCAGCTTGGACAGGGGGCTGTACGAGCAGTACTTC
CASSLDRGLYEQYF
>.|.|TRBV28|TRBJ2-5
TGTGCCAGCAGTTTCCCCTTCGGGGCCCTTGAGACCCAGTACTTC
CASSFPFGALETQYF
>.|TRBD2|TRBV5-1|TRBJ2-7
TGCGCCAGCAGCACTACTAGCGGGGGACCCTACGAGCAGTACTTC
CASSTTSGGPYEQYF
>.|.|TRBV19|TRBJ1-2
TGTGCCAGCGCGGACAGAGTTTCCCCCCGCTATGGCTACACCTTC
CASADRVSPRYGYTF
>.|TRBD1|TRBV18|TRBJ2-2
TGTGCCAGCCGGGGGACAGGGTCGAAGAGCGCCGGGGAGCTGTTTTTT
CASRGTGSKSAGELFF
>.|.|TRBV2|TRBJ1-1
TGTGCCAGCAGCGGAAACGGGGCCAAAAACACTGAAGCTTTCTTT
CASSGNGAKNTEAFF
>.|TRBD2|TRBV5-4|TRBJ2-1
TGTGCCAGCTCAGCGGGGGGAGTCTCTTTCTCCTACAATGAGCAGTTCTTC
CASSAGGVSFSYNEQFF
>.|TRBD2|TRBV11-2|TRBJ2-1
TGTGCCAGCAGCCCCACCGGGACTAGCGGGGGGGTCTACAATGAGCAGTTCTTC
CASSPTGTSGGVYNEQFF
>few|.|TRBV19|TRBJ1-5
TGTGCCAGTAGCCCTACGGGCGGCTCCAATCAGCCCCAGCATTTT
CASSPTGGSNQPQHF
>.|.|TRBV2|TRBJ2-5
TGTGCCAGCAGTCGGGACGGAAAAGAGACCCAGTACTTC
CASSRDGKETQYF